This entry concerns a single TCR beta chain. Its antigen is undetermined. The data were produced by immunoSEQ multiplex PCR, yet TCRdb's version contains in-frame clones alone and is incomplete. The table shows some 170,000 clones, with 80% to 90% occurring only once. This specimen comes from a study of cytomegalovirus exposure and HLA in healthy donors. Notes on the study in general: Rare TCR sequences dominated, though some public TCRs recurred in many donors.

Germline assignment: CDR1 MNHNS and CDR2 SASEGT. The CDR3 consists of 15 residues. The junction had 14 bases not matched to a gene; V was cut back by 6 bases and J by 8 bases. Separation from the roughly 680-subject first cohort characterized the roughly 120-subject validation cohort, to which the donors belonged. The sample consisted of PBMCs. This receptor was identified in a woman under 40 in good health and CMV-seronegative. The V call is TRBV6-1, the J call TRBJ1-2; 8 positions agree with TRBD1. The CDR3 sequence: CASRDILGQGNGYTF. The CDR3 DNA reads TGTGCCAGCAGAGACATCCTTGGACAGGGCAACGGCTACACCTTC.